A selection of T cell receptor beta chains follows, all from one sample in a study of blood T cell repertoires in COVID-19. Only in-frame clones appear in the TCRdb table, and some are missing; sequencing was by immunoSEQ multiplex PCR. The sample holds fewer than 200,000 clones; approximately 80% are singletons and the top ten take roughly 20%. Material: peripheral blood. The receptors originated from a woman aged 80 or over with acute or convalescent COVID-19. CDR3s include the opening cysteine and the closing phenylalanine or tryptophan. Clone size is stated in some rows and not others, as once, few, many or a class when expanded.

j_call clone_size v_call cdr3_aa
TRBJ1-2 - TRBV5-1 CASSLGGILNYGYTF
TRBJ1-2 once TRBV10-3 CAISESEGGEGYTF
TRBJ2-3 - TRBV5-1 CASSLATDRTDTQYF
TRBJ2-5 - TRBV9 CASSVGGGSARETQYF
TRBJ2-7 - TRBV5-1 CASSPSGSYEQYF
TRBJ2-3 few TRBV30 CAWSGGRDRALDTQYF
TRBJ1-2 - TRBV7-9 CASSTGGNYGYTF
TRBJ1-1 - TRBV4-1 CASSRSTEAFF
TRBJ1-2 - TRBV6-5 CASSYQDRLLYGYTF
TRBJ2-7 - TRBV7-2 CASSLQASYEQYF
TRBJ2-2 - TRBV27 CASSLSPGYTGELFF
TRBJ1-2 - TRBV2 CASSEKSGTNYGYTF
TRBJ2-1 once TRBV29-1 CSVEKRRNEQFF
TRBJ2-7 - TRBV18 CASSRTSGSSYEQYF
TRBJ1-2 - TRBV30 CAWGTGGYGYTF
TRBJ1-1 - TRBV5-8 CASSSVQGAMNTEAFF
TRBJ2-1 - TRBV9 CASSETPVAHSEQFF
TRBJ1-1 - TRBV9 CASSPRGSNAEAFF
TRBJ1-3 - TRBV6-5 CASRVTDFSGNTIYF
TRBJ2-7 - TRBV7-9 CASSPLTGGSTHEQYF
TRBJ2-3 - TRBV27 CASSSRRQGVTDTQYF
TRBJ1-2 - TRBV2 CASSVAGEGYGYTF
TRBJ1-1 - TRBV7-9 CASSIGGEAFF
TRBJ1-1 - TRBV30 CAWSVVLSTEAFF
TRBJ1-5 - TRBV6-5 CASHRESNQPQHF
TRBJ1-1 - TRBV10-2 CASSEILSSTEAFF
TRBJ1-1 - TRBV7-9 CASSPSGAGRNTEAFF
TRBJ1-1 - TRBV5-5 CASSIRQVRNTEAFF
TRBJ2-1 - TRBV7-9 CASSLGILSGSPYNEQFF
TRBJ2-4 - TRBV27 CASRPNRGRTLNIQYF
TRBJ1-1 - TRBV9 CASSVGPNTEAFF